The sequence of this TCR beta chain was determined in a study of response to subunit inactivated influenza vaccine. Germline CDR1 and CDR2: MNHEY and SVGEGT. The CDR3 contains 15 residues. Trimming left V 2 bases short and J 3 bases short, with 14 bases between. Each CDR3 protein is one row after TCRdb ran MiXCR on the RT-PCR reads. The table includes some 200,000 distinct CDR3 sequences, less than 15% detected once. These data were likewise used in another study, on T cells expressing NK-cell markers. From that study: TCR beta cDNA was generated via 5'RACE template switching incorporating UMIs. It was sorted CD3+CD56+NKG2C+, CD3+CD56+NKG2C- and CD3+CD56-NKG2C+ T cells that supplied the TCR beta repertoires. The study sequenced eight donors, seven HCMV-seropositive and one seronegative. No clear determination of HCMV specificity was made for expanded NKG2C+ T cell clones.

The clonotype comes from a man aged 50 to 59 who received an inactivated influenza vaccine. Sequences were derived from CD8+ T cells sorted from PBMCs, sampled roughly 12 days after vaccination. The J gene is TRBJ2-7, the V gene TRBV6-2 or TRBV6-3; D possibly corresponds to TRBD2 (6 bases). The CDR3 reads CASSYRGFAGYEQYF. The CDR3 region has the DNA TGTGCCAGCAGTTACCGGGGGTTCGCGGGCTACGAGCAGTACTTC.